A single sample gave rise to the 8 T cell receptor beta chains below, sequenced in a study of regulatory T cells in long-lasting Graves disease. Described time point: newly diagnosed GD, antithyroid drugs for less than 3 months. Researchers made the TCR library from RNA that was extracted from PBMCs. Investigators prepared the TCR beta libraries by applying iRepertoire HTBI primers and Arm-PCR of CDR3 regions. TCRdb re-called the multiplex PCR reads with MiXCR, one entry per CDR3 protein. The data contain more than 450,000 distinct CDR3 sequences, about 11% of them singletons. These data also featured in a second study, about T cells in Graves' hyperthyroidism and ophthalmopathy.

The sample consisted of peripheral blood mononuclear cells (PBMCs), taken at new diagnosis, from a patient treated with antithyroid drugs. These receptors all come from a young woman with Graves disease.

The chain links TRBV29-1 to TRBJ2-5, with D possibly being TRBD2 (6 bases). Trimming removed 8 bases from V and 4 bases from J, with 20 bases in between. Germline V gives CDR1 SQVTM, CDR2 ANQGSEA. The CDR3 sequence is 14 residues long. The DNA for the CDR3 is TGCAGCTCCTCGGTTGGGGGGACTGGAGAGACCCAGTACTTC. Its translation is CSSSVGGTGETQYF.

This clonotype was seen more than once but under ten times. The CDR3 DNA reads as TGTGCCACCAGTGATGAAGATGGGACTAGCGGGAGACCGAACACCGGGGAGCTGTTTTTT. Translating gives CATSDEDGTSGRPNTGELFF. This rearrangement joins TRBV24-1 to TRBJ2-2; 14 nucleotides agree with TRBD2. With 3 bases clipped from V and 0 bases from J, the junction kept 8 bases outside the gene matches. The CDR3 totals 20 residues. Germline V gene lookup returns CDR1 KGHDR and CDR2 SFDVKD.

This clonotype was counted at least ten times. J is TRBJ2-4 and V is TRBV27; 7 positions match TRBD1. The junction had 8 bases not matched to a gene; V was cut back by 3 bases and J by 3 bases. The CDR3 spans 16 residues. The germline V gene has CDR1 MNHEY and CDR2 SMNVEV (reference sequence). The CDR3 here is CASSLFGRGIKNIQYF. In DNA, the CDR3 is TGTGCCAGCAGTTTGTTCGGCAGGGGGATCAAAAACATTCAGTACTTC.

This clonotype was seen only a few times. The chain combines TRBV6-4 with TRBJ1-2, with D possibly TRBD1 on 6 matching bases. The ends were cut back, 7 bases at V and 5 bases at J, with 20 bases in the middle. The CDR3 is made up of 15 amino acids. Germline CDR1 MRHNA, CDR2 SNTAGT. CDR3 bases: TGTGCCAGCAATCACAGGGTGAGGATTGAATATGGCTACACCTTC. It specifies CASNHRVRIEYGYTF.

The rearrangement uses TRBV9 and TRBJ1-2, with D perhaps matching TRBD1 (6 bases). CDR1 SGDLS and CDR2 YYNGEE come from the germline V gene. Trimming shortened V by 0 bases and J by 7 bases, and 13 bases separated the two germline ends. The CDR3 totals 14 residues. In DNA form, the CDR3 reads TGTGCCAGCAGCGTAGATGGGGGGGCGGGTGGCTACACCTTC. Protein product: CASSVDGGAGGYTF. The full variable domain, with the rest looked up from reference TRBV9 and TRBJ1-2, is DSGVTQTPKHLITATGQRVTLRCSPRSGDLSVYWYQQSLDQGLQFLIQYYNGEERAKGNILERFSAQQFPDLHSELNLSSLELGDSALYFCASSVDGGAGGYTFGSGTRLTVV.

This clonotype was seen repeatedly, ten times or more. The V and J genes are TRBV2 and TRBJ2-1, with D possibly matching TRBD2 (6 bases). The ends were cut back, 8 bases at V and 4 bases at J, with 12 bases in the middle. The germline V gene encodes CDR1 SNHLY and CDR2 FYNNEI. The CDR3 consists of 13 residues. In DNA form, the CDR3 reads TGTGCCAGCCGTGGACTATCTTACAATGAGCAGTTCTTC. Amino acids: CASRGLSYNEQFF.

This clonotype was seen repeatedly, ten times or more. The V gene is TRBV6-1, the J gene TRBJ1-6; 7 bases agree with TRBD1. CDR3 length equals 14 residues. Per germline, CDR1 MNHNS and CDR2 SASEGT. V lost 6 bases, J lost 10 bases, and 9 bases stayed unmatched. The CDR3 nucleotides are TGTGCCAGCAGACCCGACAGGGCGACCTCACCCCTCCACTTT. This gives the protein CASRPDRATSPLHF.

This clonotype has a count of ten or more. The rearrangement uses TRBV24-1 and TRBJ1-1, with D maybe TRBD1 (6 bases). Germline assignment: CDR1 KGHDR and CDR2 SFDVKD. The CDR3 consists of 13 residues. The V gene lost 4 bases and the J gene lost 5 bases, with 10 bases spanning the gap. This chain's CDR3 is CATSDGGRTEAFF. As DNA, the CDR3 is TGTGCCACCAGTGACGGGGGGCGAACTGAAGCTTTCTTT.